This T cell receptor beta chain emerged from a study of T-cell reconstitution after alpha-beta-depleted transplantation in children. Note on this clonotype: The target antigen is unknown.

The CDR3 is 15 amino acids. Trimming took off 7 bases at V and 5 bases at J, with 21 bases between the two ends. Germline V CDR1 and CDR2: WSHSY, SAAADI. The authors prepared the TCRbeta library with unique molecular identifiers. Each CDR3 protein gets one entry after TCRdb re-called the PCR reads with MiXCR. Here the sample spans about 870,000 distinct CDR3 sequences, roughly 16% being singletons. Overall study results and limits: The origin of alpha-beta T cells about two months after transplant was reportedly several hundred expanded graft clones. Newly made T cells mostly supplied T-cell counts and diversity one year after transplant.

The clonotype originates from a male patient under 18 who had a stem cell transplant for acute lymphoblastic leukemia, so the T cells may come from the graft donor. Specimen: PBMCs, mostly from graft donor cells, collected 360 days after TCRalphabeta/CD19-depleted stem cell transplant. The V gene is TRBV10-2, the J gene TRBJ2-7; D call uncertain. The DNA for the CDR3 is TGCGCCAGCAACCTACACACGGCCGGATTCGACGAGCAGTACTTC. Translating it yields CASNLHTAGFDEQYF.